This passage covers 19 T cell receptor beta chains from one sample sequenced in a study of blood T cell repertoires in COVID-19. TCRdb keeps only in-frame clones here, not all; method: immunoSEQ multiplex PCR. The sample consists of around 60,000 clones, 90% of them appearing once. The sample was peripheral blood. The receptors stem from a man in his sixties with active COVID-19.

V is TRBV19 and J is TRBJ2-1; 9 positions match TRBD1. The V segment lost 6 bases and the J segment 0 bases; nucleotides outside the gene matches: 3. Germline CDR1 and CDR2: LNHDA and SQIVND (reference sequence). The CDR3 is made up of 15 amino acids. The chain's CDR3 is CASSPTGGSYNEQFF. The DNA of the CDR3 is TGTGCCAGTAGCCCGACAGGGGGCTCCTACAATGAGCAGTTCTTC.

CDR3 loop: CASSGAPTGPYNEQFF. DNA for the CDR3: TGCGCCAGCAGTGGGGCCCCCACAGGGCCCTACAATGAGCAGTTCTTC. The chain has TRBV10-1 and TRBJ2-1; D perhaps matches TRBD1 (6 bases). Germline CDR1 reads WNHNN; CDR2 reads SYGVQD (reference sequence). The V end lost 4 bases, the J end lost 2 bases, and 15 bases lay between the germline ends. The CDR3 is 16 amino acids.

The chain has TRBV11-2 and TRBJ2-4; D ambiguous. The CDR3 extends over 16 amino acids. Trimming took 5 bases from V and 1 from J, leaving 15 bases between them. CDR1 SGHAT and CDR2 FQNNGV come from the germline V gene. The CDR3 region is CASSLLNAGAKNIQYF. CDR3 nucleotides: TGTGCCAGCAGCCTTCTTAATGCCGGGGCCAAAAACATTCAGTACTTC. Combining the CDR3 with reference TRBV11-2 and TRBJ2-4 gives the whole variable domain EAGVAQSPRYKIIEKRQSVAFWCNPISGHATLYWYQQILGQGPKLLIQFQNNGVVDDSQLPKDRFSAERLKGVDSTLKIQPAKLEDSAVYLCASSLLNAGAKNIQYFGAGTRLSVL.

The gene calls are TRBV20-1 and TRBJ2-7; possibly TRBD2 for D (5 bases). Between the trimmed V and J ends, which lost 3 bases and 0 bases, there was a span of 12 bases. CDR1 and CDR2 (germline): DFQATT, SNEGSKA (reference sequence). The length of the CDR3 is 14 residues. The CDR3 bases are TGCAGTGCTAGTATTCCGGGAATCTCCTACGAGCAGTACTTC. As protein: CSASIPGISYEQYF.

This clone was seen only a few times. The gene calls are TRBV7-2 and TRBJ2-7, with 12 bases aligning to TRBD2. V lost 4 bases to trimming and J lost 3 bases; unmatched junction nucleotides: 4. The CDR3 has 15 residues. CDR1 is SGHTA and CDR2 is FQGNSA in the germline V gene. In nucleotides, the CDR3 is TGTGCCAGCAGCTCATGGACTAGCGGGAACTACGAGCAGTACTTC. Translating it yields CASSSWTSGNYEQYF.

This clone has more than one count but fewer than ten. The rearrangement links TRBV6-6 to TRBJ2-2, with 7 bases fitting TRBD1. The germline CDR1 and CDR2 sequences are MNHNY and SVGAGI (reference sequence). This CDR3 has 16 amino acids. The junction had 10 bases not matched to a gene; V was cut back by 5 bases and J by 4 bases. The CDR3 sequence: CASSGTGVSSTGELFF. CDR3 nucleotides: TGTGCCAGCAGTGGAACAGGGGTTTCGAGCACCGGGGAGCTGTTTTTT.

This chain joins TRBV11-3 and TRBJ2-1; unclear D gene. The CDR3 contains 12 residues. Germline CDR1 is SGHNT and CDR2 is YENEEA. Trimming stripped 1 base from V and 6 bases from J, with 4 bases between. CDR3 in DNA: TGTGCCAGCAGCTTAGCAGGCAATGAGCAGTTCTTC. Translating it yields CASSLAGNEQFF.

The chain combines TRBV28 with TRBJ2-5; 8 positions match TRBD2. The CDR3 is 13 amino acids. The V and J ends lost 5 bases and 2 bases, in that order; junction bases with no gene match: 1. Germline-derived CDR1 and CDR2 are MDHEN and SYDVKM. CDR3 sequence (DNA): TGTGCCAGCAGTAGCGGGAGACAAGAGACCCAGTACTTC. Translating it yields CASSSGRQETQYF.

For the CDR3, the DNA is TGTGCCAGCAGTGTAGCGGGGGGCTCGTTGTACCAAGAGACCCAGTACTTC. Protein: CASSVAGGSLYQETQYF. The chain joins TRBV28 to TRBJ2-5; the match to TRBD2 covers 10 bases. Trimming took 5 bases from V and 0 from J; bases not matched to a gene: 9. This CDR3 region has 17 residues. CDR1 and CDR2 from the germline V gene are MDHEN and SYDVKM.

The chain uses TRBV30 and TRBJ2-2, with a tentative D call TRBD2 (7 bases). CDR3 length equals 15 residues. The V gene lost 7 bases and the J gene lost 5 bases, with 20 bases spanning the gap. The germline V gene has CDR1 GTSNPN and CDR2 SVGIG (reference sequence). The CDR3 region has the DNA TGTGCCTCCTCTGTTGGGGGGGCATTGACCGGGGAGCTGTTTTTT. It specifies CASSVGGALTGELFF.

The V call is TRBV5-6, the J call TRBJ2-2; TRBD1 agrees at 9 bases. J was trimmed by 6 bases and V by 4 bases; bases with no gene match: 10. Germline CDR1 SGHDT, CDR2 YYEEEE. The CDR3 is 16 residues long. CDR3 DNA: TGTGCCAGCAGCCTATTCGGGACAGGGAGTCCCGGGGAGCTGTTTTTT. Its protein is CASSLFGTGSPGELFF.

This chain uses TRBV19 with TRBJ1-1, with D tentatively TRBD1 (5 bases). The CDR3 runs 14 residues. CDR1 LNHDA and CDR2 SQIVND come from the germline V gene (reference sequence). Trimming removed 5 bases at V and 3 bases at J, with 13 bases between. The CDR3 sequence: CASSAPGIHTEAFF. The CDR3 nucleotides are TGTGCCAGTAGTGCCCCAGGGATACACACTGAAGCTTTCTTT.

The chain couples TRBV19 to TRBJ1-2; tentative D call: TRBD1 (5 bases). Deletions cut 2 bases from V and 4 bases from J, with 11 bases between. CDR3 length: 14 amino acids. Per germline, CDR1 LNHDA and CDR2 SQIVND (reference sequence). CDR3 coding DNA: TGTGCCAGTAGTATAAGGGGATCGGTCTATGGCTACACCTTC. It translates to CASSIRGSVYGYTF.

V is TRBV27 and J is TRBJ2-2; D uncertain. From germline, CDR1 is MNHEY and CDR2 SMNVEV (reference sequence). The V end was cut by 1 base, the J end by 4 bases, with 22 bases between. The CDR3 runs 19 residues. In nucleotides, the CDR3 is TGTGCCAGCAGTTTATTTTTTTCAGCTGGCAGGCTAACCACCGGGGAGCTGTTTTTT. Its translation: CASSLFFSAGRLTTGELFF.

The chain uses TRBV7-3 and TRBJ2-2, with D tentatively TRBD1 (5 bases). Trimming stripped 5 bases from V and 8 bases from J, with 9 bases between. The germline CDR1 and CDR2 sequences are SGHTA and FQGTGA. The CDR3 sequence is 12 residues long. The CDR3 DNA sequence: TGTGCCAGCAGCCCCAGGGTTGGGGAGCTGTTTTTT. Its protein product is CASSPRVGELFF.

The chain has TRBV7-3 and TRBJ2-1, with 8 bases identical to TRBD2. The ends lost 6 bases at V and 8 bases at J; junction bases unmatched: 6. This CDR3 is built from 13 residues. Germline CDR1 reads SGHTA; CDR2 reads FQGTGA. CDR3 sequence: CASSRGGLDEQFF. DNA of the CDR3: TGTGCCAGCAGTCGCGGGGGGTTAGATGAGCAGTTCTTC.

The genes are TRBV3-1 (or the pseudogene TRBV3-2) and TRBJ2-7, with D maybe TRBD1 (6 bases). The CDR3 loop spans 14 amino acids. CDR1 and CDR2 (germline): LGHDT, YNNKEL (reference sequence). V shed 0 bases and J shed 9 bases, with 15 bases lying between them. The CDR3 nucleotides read TGTGCCAGCAGCCAAGATGGACAGTCCCGAAGGCAGTACTTC. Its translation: CASSQDGQSRRQYF.

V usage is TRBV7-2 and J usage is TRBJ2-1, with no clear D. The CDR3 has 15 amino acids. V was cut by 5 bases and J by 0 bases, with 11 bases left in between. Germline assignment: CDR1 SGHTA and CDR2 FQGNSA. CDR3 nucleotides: TGTGCCAGCAGCCCACGTCCCAGCTCCTACAATGAGCAGTTCTTC. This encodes CASSPRPSSYNEQFF.

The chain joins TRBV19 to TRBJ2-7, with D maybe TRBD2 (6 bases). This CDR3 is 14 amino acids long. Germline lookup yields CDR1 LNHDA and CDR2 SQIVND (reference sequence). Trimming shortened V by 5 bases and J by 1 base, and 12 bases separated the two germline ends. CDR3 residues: CASSFRLGSYEQYF. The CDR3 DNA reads TGTGCCAGTAGTTTTCGACTAGGGTCCTACGAGCAGTACTTC.